The entry that follows covers one T cell receptor (beta chain) sequence. TCRdb keeps only in-frame clones here, not all; method: immunoSEQ multiplex PCR. The sample lists 70,000 to 90,000 clones; 70% to 90% were seen once. Trimming took off 4 bases at V and 8 bases at J, with 17 bases between the two ends. The CDR3 extends over 15 amino acids. CDR1 MDHEN and CDR2 SYDVKM come from the germline V gene. The data derive from a study of control samples from healthy donors and cancer patients. Input material: PBMCs. V usage is TRBV28 and J usage is TRBJ1-4, with a possible D match to TRBD1 (5 bases). The sequence was obtained from a woman aged 55-75 years with head and neck cancer. CDR3 nucleotide sequence: TGTGCCAGCAGTTCTCTGACACGGGGGGAAGAAAAACTGTTTTTT. Its translation is CASSSLTRGEEKLFF.